This T cell receptor beta chain was recorded in a study of CD8 T cells in Susac syndrome. In blood CD8+ and CD4+ T cells, TCR beta underwent sequencing. Trimming removed 0 bases from V and 8 bases from J; junction bases left unmatched: 6. The CDR3 has 15 amino acids. Germline loops: CDR1 SGHTA, CDR2 FQGNSA. The authors reverse transcribed roughly 0.45 to 1 ug RNA with random hexamers. Amplification of TCR beta CDR3 spanned 54 Vbeta and 13 Jbeta via immunoSEQ multiplex PCR. TCRdb re-analysed the immunoSEQ multiplex PCR reads in MiXCR, keeping a single row per CDR3 protein. The table lists around 80,000 distinct CDR3 sequences, 90% to 95% of them singletons.

Source material: CD8+ T cells from PBMCs. This clonotype originated in a human donor with Susac syndrome. This rearrangement joins TRBV7-2 to TRBJ2-3, with TRBD2 identical over 9 bases. DNA for the CDR3: TGTGCCAGCAGCTTAGCTAGCGGGAGTTCAGTTACGCAGTATTTT. The encoded protein is CASSLASGSSVTQYF.